This record concerns one T cell receptor (beta chain) sequence. These data originate in a study of blood T cell repertoires in COVID-19. Study summary: Acute-phase and convalescent COVID-19 samples originated in the United States, Italy and Spain. From T cells, B-cell-depleted T cells, or PBMCs came the material, which was cDNA or gDNA.

In the original analysis: Estimates of nucleated cell counts were drawn from the amplification of reference gene primers. Clones were read by immunoSEQ multiplex PCR, and TCRdb kept only the in-frame ones, dropping some. Clonal size and the V and J genes are those of that table, whereas D and trimming came from the DNA. This sample yields approximately 220,000 clones, of which around 84% are seen a single time; roughly 4.1% belongs to the top ten. V shed 6 bases and J 6 bases; nucleotides not matched to a gene: 9. The CDR3 extends over 14 amino acids. Germline CDR1 and CDR2: LGHDT and YNNKEL (reference sequence).

Sequenced material: peripheral blood. The clonotype comes from a man between 45 and 60 years old with acute or convalescent COVID-19. The rearrangement links TRBV3-1 (or the pseudogene TRBV3-2) to TRBJ2-3, with 7 bases fitting TRBD1. The CDR3: CASSLTGLRDTQYF. CDR3 bases: TGTGCCAGCAGTTTGACAGGGCTGAGGGATACGCAGTATTTT.